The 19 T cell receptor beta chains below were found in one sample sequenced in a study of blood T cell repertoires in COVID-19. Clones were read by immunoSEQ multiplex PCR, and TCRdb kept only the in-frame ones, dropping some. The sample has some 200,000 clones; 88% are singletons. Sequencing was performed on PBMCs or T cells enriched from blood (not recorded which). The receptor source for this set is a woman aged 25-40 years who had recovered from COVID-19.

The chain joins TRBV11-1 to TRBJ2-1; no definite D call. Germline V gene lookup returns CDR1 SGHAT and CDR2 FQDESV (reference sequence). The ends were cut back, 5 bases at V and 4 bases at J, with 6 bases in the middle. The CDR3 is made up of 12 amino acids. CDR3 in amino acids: CASSPGYNEQFF. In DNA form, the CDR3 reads TGTGCCAGCAGCCCCGGGTACAATGAGCAGTTCTTC.

CDR3 sequence (DNA): TGTGCCAGCAGCTTATGGGACAGGCAAGAGACCCAGTACTTC. This encodes CASSLWDRQETQYF. The chain recombines TRBV7-3 with TRBJ2-5, with 8 bases that match TRBD1. Germline V gives CDR1 SGHTA, CDR2 FQGTGA. With 2 bases clipped from V and 2 bases from J, the junction kept 1 base outside the gene matches. This CDR3 region has 14 residues.

For the CDR3, the DNA is TGTGCCACCAGCATTGCCCGACAGGGCGGCAATCAGCCCCAGCATTTT. Its protein is CATSIARQGGNQPQHF. The chain uses TRBV15 and TRBJ1-5, with TRBD1 matching over 7 bases. The V gene end was trimmed by 4 bases and the J gene end by 2 bases; junction bases not matched to a gene: 8. Germline V CDR1 and CDR2: LNHNV, YYDKDF (reference sequence). The CDR3 sequence is 16 residues long.

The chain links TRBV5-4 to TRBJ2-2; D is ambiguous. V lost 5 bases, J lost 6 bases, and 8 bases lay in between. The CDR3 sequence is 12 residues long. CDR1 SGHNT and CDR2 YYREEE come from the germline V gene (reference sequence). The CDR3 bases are TGTGCCAGCAGACTGTTCCCCGGGGAGCTGTTTTTT. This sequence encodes CASRLFPGELFF.

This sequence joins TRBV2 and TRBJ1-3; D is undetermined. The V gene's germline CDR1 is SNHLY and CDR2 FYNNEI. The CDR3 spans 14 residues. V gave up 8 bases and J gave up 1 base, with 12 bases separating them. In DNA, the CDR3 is TGTGCCAGCGGACGGGAACCTTCTGGAAACACCATATATTTT. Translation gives CASGREPSGNTIYF.

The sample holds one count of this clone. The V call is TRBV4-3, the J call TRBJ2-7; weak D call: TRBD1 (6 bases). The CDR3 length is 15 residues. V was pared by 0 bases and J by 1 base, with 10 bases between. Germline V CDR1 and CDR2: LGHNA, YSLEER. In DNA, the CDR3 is TGCGCCAGCAGCCAAGATCGGCAGGGGTCCTACGAGCAGTACTTC. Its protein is CASSQDRQGSYEQYF.

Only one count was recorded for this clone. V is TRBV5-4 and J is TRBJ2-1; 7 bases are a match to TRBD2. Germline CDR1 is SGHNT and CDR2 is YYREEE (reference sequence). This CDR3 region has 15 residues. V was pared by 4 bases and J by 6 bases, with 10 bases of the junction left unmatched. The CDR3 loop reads CASSPGSGAGNEQFF. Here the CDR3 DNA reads TGTGCCAGCAGCCCCGGAAGCGGGGCGGGCAATGAGCAGTTCTTC. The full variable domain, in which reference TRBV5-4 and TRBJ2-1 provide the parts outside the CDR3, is ETGVTQSPTHLIKTRGQQVTLRCSSQSGHNTVSWYQQALGQGPQFIFQYYREEENGRGNFPPRFSGLQFPNYSSELNVNALELDDSALYLCASSPGSGAGNEQFFGPGTRLTVL.

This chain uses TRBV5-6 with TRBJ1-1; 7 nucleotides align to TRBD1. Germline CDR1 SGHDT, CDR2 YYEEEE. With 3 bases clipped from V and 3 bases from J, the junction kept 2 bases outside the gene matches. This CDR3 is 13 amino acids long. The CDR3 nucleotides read TGTGCCAGCAGCTATACAGGGGACACTGAAGCTTTCTTT. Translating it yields CASSYTGDTEAFF.

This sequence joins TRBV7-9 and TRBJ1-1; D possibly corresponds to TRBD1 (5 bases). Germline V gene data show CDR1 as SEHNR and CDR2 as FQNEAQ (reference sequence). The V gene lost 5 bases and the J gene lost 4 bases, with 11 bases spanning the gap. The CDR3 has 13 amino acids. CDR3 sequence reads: CASSAGIGTEAFF. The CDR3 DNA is TGTGCCAGCAGCGCAGGGATCGGCACTGAAGCTTTCTTT.

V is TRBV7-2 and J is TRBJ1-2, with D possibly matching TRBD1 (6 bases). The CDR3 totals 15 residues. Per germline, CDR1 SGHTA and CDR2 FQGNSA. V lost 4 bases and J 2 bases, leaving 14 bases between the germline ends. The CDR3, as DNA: TGTGCCAGCAGCTCGCACACCGGGACAAACTATGGCTACACCTTC. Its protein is CASSSHTGTNYGYTF.

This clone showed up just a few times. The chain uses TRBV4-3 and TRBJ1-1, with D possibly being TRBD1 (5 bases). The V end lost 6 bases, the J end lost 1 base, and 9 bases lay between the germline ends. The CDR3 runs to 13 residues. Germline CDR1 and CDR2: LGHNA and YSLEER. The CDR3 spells CASSRDRNTEAFF. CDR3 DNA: TGCGCCAGCAGTCGAGACAGGAACACTGAAGCTTTCTTT.

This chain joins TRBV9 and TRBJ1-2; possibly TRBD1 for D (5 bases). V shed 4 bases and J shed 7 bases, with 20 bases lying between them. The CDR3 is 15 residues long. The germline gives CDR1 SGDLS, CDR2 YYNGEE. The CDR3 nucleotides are TGTGCCAGCAGCTCTGGGAGGGGACGCGCTCTTGGCTACACCTTC. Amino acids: CASSSGRGRALGYTF.

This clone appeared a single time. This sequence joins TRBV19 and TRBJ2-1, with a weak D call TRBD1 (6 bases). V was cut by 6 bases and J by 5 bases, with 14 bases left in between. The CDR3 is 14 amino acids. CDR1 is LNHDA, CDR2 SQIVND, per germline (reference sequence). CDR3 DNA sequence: TGTGCCAGTAGCCCGGGACACCTCGACAATGAGCAGTTCTTC. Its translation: CASSPGHLDNEQFF.

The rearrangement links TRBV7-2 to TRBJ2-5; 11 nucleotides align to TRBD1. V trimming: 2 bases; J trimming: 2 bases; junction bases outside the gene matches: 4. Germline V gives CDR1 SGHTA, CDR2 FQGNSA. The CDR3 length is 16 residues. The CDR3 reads CASSLLGTGGQETQYF. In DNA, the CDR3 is TGTGCCAGCAGCTTACTCGGGACAGGGGGACAAGAGACCCAGTACTTC. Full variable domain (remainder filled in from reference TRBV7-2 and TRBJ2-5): GAGVSQSPSNKVTEKGKDVELRCDPISGHTALYWYRQSLGQGLEFLIYFQGNSAPDKSGLPSDRFSAERTGGSVSTLTIQRTQQEDSAVYLCASSLLGTGGQETQYFGPGTRLLVL.

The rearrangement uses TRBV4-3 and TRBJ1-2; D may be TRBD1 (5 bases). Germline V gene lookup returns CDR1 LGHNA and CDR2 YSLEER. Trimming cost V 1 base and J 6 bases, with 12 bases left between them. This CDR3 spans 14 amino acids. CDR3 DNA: TGCGCCAGCAGCCAAGCCCGGACAATCCATGGCTACACCTTC. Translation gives CASSQARTIHGYTF.

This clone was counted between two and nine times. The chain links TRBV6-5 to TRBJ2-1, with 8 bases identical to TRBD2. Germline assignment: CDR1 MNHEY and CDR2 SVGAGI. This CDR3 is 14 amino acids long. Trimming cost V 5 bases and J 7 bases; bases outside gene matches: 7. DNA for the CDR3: TGTGCCAGCAGTACCACCGGGGGGGTGAATGAGCAGTTCTTC. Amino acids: CASSTTGGVNEQFF.

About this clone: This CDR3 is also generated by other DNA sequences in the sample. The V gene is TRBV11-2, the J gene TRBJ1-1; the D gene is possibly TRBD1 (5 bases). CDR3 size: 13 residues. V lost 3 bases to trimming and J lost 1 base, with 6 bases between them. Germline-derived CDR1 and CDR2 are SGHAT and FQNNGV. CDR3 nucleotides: TGTGCCAGCAGCTTGGGGGGGAACACTGAAGCTTTCTTT. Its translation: CASSLGGNTEAFF.

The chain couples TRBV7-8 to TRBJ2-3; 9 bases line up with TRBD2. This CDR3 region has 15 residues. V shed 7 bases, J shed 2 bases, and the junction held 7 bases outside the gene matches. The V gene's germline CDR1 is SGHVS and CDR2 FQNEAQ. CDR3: CASKRLAEDTDTQYF. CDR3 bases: TGTGCCAGCAAAAGACTAGCGGAGGACACAGATACGCAGTATTTT. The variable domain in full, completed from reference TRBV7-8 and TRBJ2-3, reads GAGVSQSPRYKVAKRGQDVALRCDPISGHVSLFWYQQALGQGPEFLTYFQNEAQLDKSGLPSDRFFAERPEGSVSTLKIQRTQQEDSAVYLCASKRLAEDTDTQYFGPGTRLTVL.

The chain's CDR3 is CASSQERTGDQPQHF. CDR3 sequence (DNA): TGCGCCAGCAGCCAAGAAAGGACAGGGGACCAGCCCCAGCATTTT. The rearrangement joins TRBV4-3 to TRBJ1-5, with TRBD1 matching over 9 bases. Trimming cost V 0 bases and J 7 bases; bases outside gene matches: 4. CDR1 and CDR2 (germline): LGHNA, YSLEER. The CDR3 length is 15 residues.